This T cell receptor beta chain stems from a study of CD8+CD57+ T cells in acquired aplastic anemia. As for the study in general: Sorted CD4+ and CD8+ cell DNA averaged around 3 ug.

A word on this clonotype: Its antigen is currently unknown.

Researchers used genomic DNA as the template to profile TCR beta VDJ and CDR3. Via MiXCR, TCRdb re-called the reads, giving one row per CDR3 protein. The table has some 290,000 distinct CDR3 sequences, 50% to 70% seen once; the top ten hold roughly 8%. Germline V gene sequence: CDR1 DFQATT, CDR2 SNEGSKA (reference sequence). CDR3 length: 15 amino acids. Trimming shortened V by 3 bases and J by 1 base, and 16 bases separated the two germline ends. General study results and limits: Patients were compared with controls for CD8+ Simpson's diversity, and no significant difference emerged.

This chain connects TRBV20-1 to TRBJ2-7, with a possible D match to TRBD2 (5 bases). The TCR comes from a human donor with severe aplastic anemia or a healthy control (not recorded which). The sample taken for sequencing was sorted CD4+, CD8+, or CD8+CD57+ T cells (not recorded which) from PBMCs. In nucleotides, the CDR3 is TGCAGTGCTAGCTTTTCTCCGGACTCATCCTACGAGCAGTACTTC. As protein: CSASFSPDSSYEQYF.